Given below is one T cell receptor beta chain in context. The run of the v3.0 immunoSEQ assay was at survey level. This table comes from immunoSEQ multiplex PCR, and its TCRdb copy is limited to in-frame clones, with some not included. The sample consists of some 27,000 clones, nearly 95% of them appearing once. Between the trimmed V and J ends, which lost 4 bases and 0 bases, there was a span of 14 bases. CDR1 SGHTS and CDR2 YDEGEE come from the germline V gene. The CDR3 is 16 amino acids. The sample originates from a study of long-term antiretroviral therapy in people with HIV. The sequence was obtained from a woman aged 40 to 55 with HIV. This specimen consisted of unsorted PBMCs, obtained almost 6.7 years after starting antiretroviral therapy. V usage is TRBV5-8 and J usage is TRBJ1-3; TRBD1 is a possible D gene (6 bases). The CDR3 DNA follows: TGTGCCAGCAGCCTCACAGGGTTTAACTCTGGAAACACCATATATTTT. This gives the protein CASSLTGFNSGNTIYF.